This T cell receptor beta chain is from a study of T cell responses to AZD1222 COVID-19 vaccine. For the study at large: Second-dose recipients at about 4 or about 12 weeks were treated as one pooled group. Points from the study as a whole: Vaccination with two AZD1222 doses was followed by a rise in Spike-specific TCR breadth and depth.

The assay was immunoSEQ multiplex PCR, and TCRdb's table has in-frame clones only and misses some. The sample carries approximately 100,000 clones, 85% to 90% recorded once. Of note for this clone: Its antigen is unidentified.

Unmatched junction bases numbered 10, after V lost 4 bases and J lost 7 bases. The CDR3 loop spans 16 amino acids. CDR1 and CDR2 from the germline V gene are LGHDT and YNNKEL (reference sequence). The sequenced sample was peripheral blood, obtained on day 0 of AZD1222 vaccination. The genes are TRBV3-1 (or the pseudogene TRBV3-2) and TRBJ1-4, with 9 bases matching TRBD1. The TCR was taken from an adult in good health. Written as DNA, the CDR3 is TGTGCCAGCAGCCCCAAGCTACAGGGGGCGAGTGAAAAACTGTTTTTT. Amino acids: CASSPKLQGASEKLFF.